Below, one T cell receptor (beta chain) is given with its context. The table lists this clonotype with a few counts. Its cognate antigen has yet to be identified. No base-level quality is on record; no much larger clone is a single base apart. The data derive from a study of T cell repertoires in cytomegalovirus infection (dated by TCRdb to about 2019). Notes on the research overall: Alongside well-studied HLA-B-restricted epitopes, the peptide stimulations were aimed at recently identified HLA-C-restricted CMV epitopes, whose presentation resists viral immunomodulation. The HLA type of each donor mattered for the analysis, because public TCR beta signatures pointed to carriage of CMV infection along with the matching HLA type.

This specimen's treatment or condition label, per the study, means: in vitro stimulation with specific CMV peptide epitopes to enrich CMV-specific T cells. Sequencing relied on an Illumina HiSeq 1500. In-frame beta chains were kept once TCRdb had trimmed the public reads at Q25 with fastp and called clones with MiXCR. Every distinct CDR3 protein forms one entry, paired with its most common genes and DNA. The sample records 680,000 or so distinct CDR3 sequences, around 31% of which are singletons. The ten largest clonotypes hold about 18% of the sample. The full study reports these points: Cumulative frequency of public TCR beta family members discriminated carriers of CMV infection plus the relevant HLA type in this cohort and an independent approximately 360-donor cohort. The ex vivo response was dominated by HLA-C-restricted CMV-specific TCR beta clonotypes, which also provided the single most frequent clonotype in two of eight donors.

Including cysteine and phenylalanine, the CDR3 has 14 amino acids. Just CDR3 DNA is preserved here, 42 bases in frame from base 1. CDR1 LNHDA and CDR2 SQIVND are derived from the germline V gene (reference sequence). V loses 3 bases of germline sequence and J loses 6 bases, and the interval between the two ends is 14 bases. Sequencing used cultured PBMCs, obtained from culture after CMV antigen stimulation. The V and J genes are TRBV19 and TRBJ1-1; the D gene is not confidently resolved. The source of this sequence is a human donor in good health (CMV status not recorded). Some clones in this sample may be carry-over from other donors' samples. The sequenced DNA: TGTGCCAGTAGTATCAGTAACCGGCAGTCTGAAGCTTTCTTT. The translation is CASSISNRQSEAFF. Extended through the reference TRBV19 and TRBJ1-1 proteins, this CDR3 yields the full variable domain: DGGITQSPKYLFRKEGQNVTLSCEQNLNHDAMYWYRQDPGQGLRLIYYSQIVNDFQKGDIAEGYSVSREKKESFPLTVTSAQKNPTAFYLCASSISNRQSEAFFGQGTRLTVV.